These 25 T cell receptor beta chains came from one sample sequenced in a study of CD8 T cells in Susac syndrome. Reverse transcription of roughly 0.5 to 1 ug RNA used random hexamers. TCRdb re-analysed the immunoSEQ multiplex PCR reads in MiXCR, keeping a single row per CDR3 protein. The sample lists around 300,000 distinct CDR3 sequences, 65% to 90% seen once, with around 0.22% in the top ten. The sequencing sample was made of CD8+ T cells from PBMCs. The origin of the receptors is a human donor with multiple sclerosis.

The rearrangement joins TRBV10-3 to TRBJ2-3; D gene uncertain. The CDR3 loop spans 13 amino acids. Between the trimmed V and J ends, which lost 2 bases and 2 bases, there was a span of 5 bases. Germline assignment: CDR1 ENHRY and CDR2 SYGVKD. Written as DNA, the CDR3 is TGTGCCATCAGTGAGGGCCTCACAGATACGCAGTATTTT. It codes for CAISEGLTDTQYF.

The chain uses TRBV4-2 and TRBJ2-1; the match to TRBD1 covers 9 bases. The trim removed 0 bases at V and 9 bases at J, leaving 9 bases unmatched. The germline V gene encodes CDR1 LGHNA and CDR2 YNFKEQ. The CDR3 length is 16 residues. The CDR3 sequence: CASSQEQDRGLSEQFF. The CDR3 DNA follows: TGTGCCAGCAGCCAAGAGCAGGACAGGGGTCTATCTGAGCAGTTCTTC.

This chain links TRBV6-1 with TRBJ2-7; 8 bases match TRBD2. Looked up from germline, CDR1 is MNHNS and CDR2 is SASEGT. The CDR3 contains 16 residues. V gave up 7 bases and J gave up 1 base; unmatched junction bases: 12. This chain's CDR3 is CASTRLARASSYEQYF. CDR3 bases: TGTGCCAGCACCCGACTAGCGAGAGCGAGTTCCTACGAGCAGTACTTC.

The chain recombines TRBV4-3 with TRBJ2-7; possible D gene TRBD1, 6 bases. V was shortened by 0 bases and J by 2 bases, with 11 bases between the two germline ends. Germline CDR1 LGHNA, CDR2 YSLEER. This CDR3 has 15 amino acids. The CDR3 DNA follows: TGCGCCAGCAGCCAAGATACTGACAGGACCTACGAGCAGTACTTC. This gives the protein CASSQDTDRTYEQYF.

The J gene is TRBJ1-5, the V gene TRBV14, with no clear D. Germline CDR1 reads SGHDN; CDR2 reads FVKESK. CDR3 length: 15 residues. V was shortened by 1 base and J by 3 bases, with 10 bases between the two germline ends. This CDR3 is CASSQGRNDNQPQHF. CDR3 bases: TGTGCCAGCAGCCAAGGCAGGAATGACAATCAGCCCCAGCATTTT.

The CDR3 region has the DNA TGCAGTGCTAGCCCCAGGGGCCCCTTCTACGAGCAGTACTTC. It specifies CSASPRGPFYEQYF. The chain has TRBV20-1 and TRBJ2-7, with D maybe TRBD1 (6 bases). Per germline, CDR1 DFQATT and CDR2 SNEGSKA (reference sequence). V was cut by 3 bases and J by 3 bases, with 15 bases left in between. The CDR3 has 14 amino acids.

The chain combines TRBV2 with TRBJ2-1; D not resolved. The CDR3 runs to 13 residues. Germline assignment: CDR1 SNHLY and CDR2 FYNNEI. Trimming left V 6 bases short and J 4 bases short, with 10 bases between. Here the CDR3 DNA reads TGTGCCAGCAGGCTGGAGCAGTACAATGAGCAGTTCTTC. The encoded protein is CASRLEQYNEQFF.

Here the CDR3 reads CAISEPSGQGRGYYYGYTF. DNA for the CDR3: TGTGCCATCAGTGAGCCATCTGGACAGGGTCGAGGATACTACTATGGCTACACCTTC. The J gene is TRBJ1-2, the V gene TRBV10-3, with TRBD1 matching over 8 bases. This CDR3 has 19 residues. The ends lost 2 bases at V and 3 bases at J; junction bases unmatched: 17. Germline CDR1 and CDR2: ENHRY and SYGVKD.

The chain uses TRBV5-4 and TRBJ2-3; no definite D call. The germline CDR1 and CDR2 sequences are SGHNT and YYREEE (reference sequence). V lost 0 bases, J lost 7 bases, and 21 bases lay in between. CDR3 length: 17 residues. CDR3 DNA sequence: TGTGCCAGCAGCTTGGAGGTGGCCAGCGAAACGACGAATACGCAGTATTTT. Translated, it gives CASSLEVASETTNTQYF.

The V call is TRBV28, the J call TRBJ2-2; the match to TRBD2 covers 16 bases. The V gene end was trimmed by 4 bases and the J gene end by 2 bases; junction bases not matched to a gene: 7. The CDR3 has 19 residues. CDR1 is MDHEN, CDR2 SYDVKM, per germline. CDR3 protein: CASSSTGTSGRVNTGELFF. CDR3 nucleotides: TGTGCCAGCAGTTCGACCGGGACTAGCGGGAGGGTTAACACCGGGGAGCTGTTTTTT.

The genes are TRBV4-1 and TRBJ1-5, with a tentative D call TRBD1 (5 bases). With 3 bases removed from V and 1 base from J, the gap between germline ends came to 10 bases. Germline V gene data show CDR1 as MGHRA and CDR2 as YSYEKL. The CDR3 is made up of 15 amino acids. CDR3 sequence reads: CASSQEGPSNQPQHF. The CDR3 DNA is TGCGCCAGCAGCCAGGAGGGACCGAGCAATCAGCCCCAGCATTTT.

The chain links TRBV28 to TRBJ2-2; D possibly corresponds to TRBD2 (5 bases). V gave up 4 bases and J gave up 2 bases, with 14 bases separating them. The CDR3 length is 16 residues. Germline CDR1 and CDR2: MDHEN and SYDVKM. In DNA, the CDR3 is TGTGCCAGCAGTTCCATTTATAGCGCCAACACCGGGGAGCTGTTTTTT. It specifies CASSSIYSANTGELFF. Complete variable domain (other parts from reference TRBV28 and TRBJ2-2): DVKVTQSSRYLVKRTGEKVFLECVQDMDHENMFWYRQDPGLGLRLIYFSYDVKMKEKGDIPEGYSVSREKKERFSLILESASTNQTSMYLCASSSIYSANTGELFFGEGSRLTVL.

This clonotype was counted between two and nine times. The rearrangement joins TRBV4-3 to TRBJ2-7, with TRBD1 matching 9 bases. Trimming cost V 0 bases and J 6 bases; bases outside gene matches: 6. The CDR3 consists of 15 residues. The V gene's germline CDR1 is LGHNA and CDR2 YSLEER. The CDR3, as DNA: TGCGCCAGCAGCCAAGATCGGACAGGGGCCCGCGAGCAGTACTTC. It specifies CASSQDRTGAREQYF.

The chain recombines TRBV7-2 with TRBJ2-1; TRBD1 or TRBD2 may be the D gene (6 bases each). The CDR3 runs 15 residues. The ends were cut back, 1 base at V and 7 bases at J, with 14 bases in the middle. From germline, CDR1 is SGHTA and CDR2 FQGNSA. CDR3 sequence reads: CASSLGRDIGNEQFF. Here the CDR3 DNA reads TGTGCCAGCAGCTTAGGGAGGGACATTGGGAATGAGCAGTTCTTC.

The CDR3 nucleotides read TGTGCCAGTATAGGGGCCGGCTACACCTTC. Residues: CASIGAGYTF. This sequence joins TRBV19 and TRBJ1-2, with D maybe TRBD1 (5 bases). CDR3 length equals 10 residues. CDR1 LNHDA and CDR2 SQIVND come from the germline V gene (reference sequence). V was clipped by 7 bases and J by 8 bases, with 8 bases between them.

The CDR3 protein is CSVEGFSAGPPYGYTF. The CDR3 nucleotides are TGCAGCGTTGAAGGTTTTTCGGCAGGTCCCCCCTATGGCTACACCTTC. This chain links TRBV29-1 with TRBJ1-2; D ambiguous. This CDR3 has 16 amino acids. Germline lookup yields CDR1 SQVTM and CDR2 ANQGSEA. V dropped 1 base and J dropped 4 bases, with 19 bases sitting between them.

The rearrangement joins TRBV13 to TRBJ2-7; the D gene is possibly TRBD2 (5 bases). The CDR3 runs to 14 residues. In germline, CDR1 is PRHDT, CDR2 FYEKMQ (reference sequence). Trimming took 5 bases from V and 2 from J, leaving 13 bases between them. The DNA for the CDR3 is TGTGCCAGCAGCGAGCCGACTAACACCTACGAGCAGTACTTC. Translating gives CASSEPTNTYEQYF. Combining the CDR3 with reference TRBV13 and TRBJ2-7 gives the whole variable domain AAGVIQSPRHLIKEKRETATLKCYPIPRHDTVYWYQQGPGQDPQFLISFYEKMQSDKGSIPDRFSAQQFSDYHSELNMSSLELGDSALYFCASSEPTNTYEQYFGPGTRLTVT.

The V and J genes are TRBV27 and TRBJ2-7; D possibly corresponds to TRBD2 (6 bases). This CDR3 spans 15 amino acids. V was trimmed by 8 bases and J by 0 bases, leaving 17 bases between them. Germline CDR1 is MNHEY and CDR2 is SMNVEV (reference sequence). The chain's CDR3 is CASARGAGSSYEQYF. CDR3 sequence (DNA): TGTGCCAGCGCACGCGGGGCAGGGAGCTCCTACGAGCAGTACTTC.

V and J are TRBV6-5 and TRBJ2-7, with a weak D call TRBD2 (5 bases). Trimming removed 1 base from V and 5 bases from J, with 9 bases in between. Germline CDR1 is MNHEY and CDR2 is SVGAGI. This CDR3 comprises 13 residues. The CDR3, as DNA: TGTGCCAGCAGTTACTTGGGAGCAGACGAGCAGTACTTC. Its translation is CASSYLGADEQYF.

The rearrangement joins TRBV27 to TRBJ2-1, with no clear D. The germline CDR1 and CDR2 sequences are MNHEY and SMNVEV (reference sequence). This CDR3 is 14 amino acids long. Trimming pared 1 base from V and 10 bases from J, leaving 14 bases between. CDR3 sequence: CASSLWAPTDEQFF. CDR3 nucleotide sequence: TGTGCCAGCAGTTTATGGGCGCCTACCGACGAGCAGTTCTTC.

The V and J genes are TRBV28 and TRBJ2-3; TRBD2 is a possible D gene (5 bases). V was shortened by 2 bases and J by 4 bases, with 10 bases between the two germline ends. The CDR3 length is 14 residues. CDR1 MDHEN and CDR2 SYDVKM come from the germline V gene. CDR3 sequence reads: CASSLAGGADTQYF. CDR3 nucleotides: TGTGCCAGCAGTTTAGCGGGTGGGGCAGATACGCAGTATTTT.

The chain uses TRBV28 and TRBJ1-1; 8 bases match TRBD1. V was pared by 5 bases and J by 6 bases, with 8 bases of the junction left unmatched. CDR3 length: 14 residues. The germline V gene encodes CDR1 MDHEN and CDR2 SYDVKM. CDR3 DNA sequence: TGTGCCAGCAGTCTGACCGGGACAGGCCCTGAAGCTTTCTTT. As protein: CASSLTGTGPEAFF.

The chain uses TRBV4-3 and TRBJ2-7; TRBD2 aligns across 7 bases. CDR3 size: 15 residues. V lost 0 bases to trimming and J lost 0 bases; unmatched junction nucleotides: 2. From germline, CDR1 is LGHNA and CDR2 YSLEER. The CDR3 nucleotides are TGCGCCAGCAGCCAAGAGGGAGGGGTCTCCTACGAGCAGTACTTC. Amino acid sequence: CASSQEGGVSYEQYF.

This chain connects TRBV24-1 to TRBJ2-1, with 14 nucleotides matching TRBD2. The trim removed 4 bases at V and 7 bases at J, leaving 8 bases unmatched. Germline V gene sequence: CDR1 KGHDR, CDR2 SFDVKD. The CDR3 has 17 residues. CDR3 nucleotide sequence: TGTGCCACCAGTGAGGGACGGACTAGCGGGGGGAGGAATGAGCAGTTCTTC. Its protein product is CATSEGRTSGGRNEQFF.

J is TRBJ2-1 and V is TRBV20-1; TRBD2 agrees at 7 bases. J lost 1 base, V lost 1 base, and 4 bases had no gene match. Per the germline V gene, CDR1 is DFQATT and CDR2 is SNEGSKA (reference sequence). The CDR3 extends over 15 amino acids. The CDR3 is CSARGGEGSYNEQFF. CDR3 DNA sequence: TGCAGTGCTAGAGGGGGGGAGGGGTCCTACAATGAGCAGTTCTTC.